These 31 T cell receptor beta chains originate from one sample sequenced in a study of cytomegalovirus exposure and HLA in healthy donors. The PCR made use of 60 Vbeta and 13 Jbeta primers. Profiling relied on immunoSEQ multiplex PCR, and the TCRdb table lists in-frame clones only, not all of them. Seen here are 140,000 to 150,000 clones, around four fifths observed once, and the top ten hold approximately 3.6%. The sample comprised PBMCs. The origin of the receptors is a male donor in good health and CMV-seronegative.

This chain links TRBV28 with TRBJ1-1; 7 positions agree with TRBD1. The germline V gene encodes CDR1 MDHEN and CDR2 SYDVKM. The CDR3 loop spans 15 amino acids. With 5 bases clipped from V and 5 bases from J, the junction kept 11 bases outside the gene matches. In DNA, the CDR3 is TGTGCCAGCAGTAGTAAGGGGGCGCTTTGGACTGAAGCTTTCTTT. This translates into CASSSKGALWTEAFF. Full variable domain (missing parts from reference TRBV28 and TRBJ1-1): DVKVTQSSRYLVKRTGEKVFLECVQDMDHENMFWYRQDPGLGLRLIYFSYDVKMKEKGDIPEGYSVSREKKERFSLILESASTNQTSMYLCASSSKGALWTEAFFGQGTRLTVV.

The rearrangement joins TRBV5-3 to TRBJ1-5, with 11 bases that match TRBD1. TRBV5-3 is an open reading frame whose function is uncertain. This CDR3 contains 13 residues. The ends lost 8 bases at V and 7 bases at J; junction bases unmatched: 5. This CDR3 reads CARGDRGEQPQHF. The CDR3 DNA is TGTGCCAGGGGGGACAGGGGGGAGCAGCCCCAGCATTTT.

V usage is TRBV6-1 and J usage is TRBJ2-7; D possibly corresponds to TRBD1 (5 bases). Germline V gives CDR1 MNHNS, CDR2 SASEGT. This CDR3 has 13 residues. Trimming stripped 8 bases from V and 5 bases from J, with 16 bases between. This CDR3 reads CASGQQERNEQYF. The CDR3 region has the DNA TGTGCCAGCGGACAACAGGAACGGAACGAGCAGTACTTC.

This clone occurred a few times. This sequence joins TRBV30 and TRBJ2-7, with 7 bases lining up with TRBD1. The CDR3 runs to 15 residues. V shed 5 bases and J 5 bases; nucleotides not matched to a gene: 15. The V gene's germline CDR1 is GTSNPN and CDR2 SVGIG (reference sequence). CDR3 protein: CAWRNRDSVRNEQYF. The DNA of the CDR3 is TGTGCCTGGCGAAACCGGGACAGCGTTCGGAACGAGCAGTACTTC.

This sequence joins TRBV5-8 and TRBJ2-7; D perhaps matches TRBD1 (5 bases). Per germline, CDR1 SGHTS and CDR2 YDEGEE. The CDR3 loop spans 12 amino acids. V was trimmed by 8 bases and J by 5 bases, leaving 14 bases between them. CDR3 sequence: CASGRVRNEQYF. The CDR3 nucleotides read TGTGCCAGTGGCAGGGTTCGGAACGAGCAGTACTTC.

This rearrangement joins TRBV5-1 to TRBJ2-3; D uncertain. The CDR3 has 15 amino acids. In germline, CDR1 is SGHRS, CDR2 YFSETQ. Trimming took 3 bases from V and 1 from J, leaving 12 bases between them. The CDR3 DNA is TGCGCCAGCAGCTCCCAAGTGGCCCGCACAGATACGCAGTATTTT. Its translation: CASSSQVARTDTQYF.

This sequence joins TRBV7-8 and TRBJ2-1; tentatively, D is TRBD2 (5 bases). Germline V gives CDR1 SGHVS, CDR2 FQNEAQ. Trimming shortened V by 8 bases and J by 3 bases, and 14 bases separated the two germline ends. The length of the CDR3 is 14 residues. CDR3 sequence: CASVLAGDYNEQFF. The CDR3 region has the DNA TGTGCCAGCGTTCTCGCGGGCGACTACAATGAGCAGTTCTTC. Full variable domain (rest looked up from reference TRBV7-8 and TRBJ2-1): GAGVSQSPRYKVAKRGQDVALRCDPISGHVSLFWYQQALGQGPEFLTYFQNEAQLDKSGLPSDRFFAERPEGSVSTLKIQRTQQEDSAVYLCASVLAGDYNEQFFGPGTRLTVL.

The chain is built from TRBV4-2 and TRBJ2-1, with TRBD2 matching 8 bases. The CDR3 is 19 residues long. Losses at the gene ends were 0 bases for V and 8 bases for J; bases not matched to a gene: 18. Germline lookup yields CDR1 LGHNA and CDR2 YNFKEQ. The DNA for the CDR3 is TGTGCCAGCAGCCAAGATGACCTAGCGGGTTTTATCAACCAGGATGAGCAGTTCTTC. Translation gives CASSQDDLAGFINQDEQFF.

V gene TRBV19 combines with J gene TRBJ1-3, with TRBD1 matching 12 bases. CDR1 is LNHDA, CDR2 SQIVND, per germline (reference sequence). This CDR3 has 16 amino acids. J gave up 1 base and V 6 bases, and 4 bases lay outside the gene matches. The CDR3, as DNA: TGTGCCAGTAGCCCGGGACAGGGGGCGTCTGGAAACACCATATATTTT. Translation: CASSPGQGASGNTIYF. Based on the CDR3 plus reference TRBV19 and TRBJ1-3, the full variable domain is DGGITQSPKYLFRKEGQNVTLSCEQNLNHDAMYWYRQDPGQGLRLIYYSQIVNDFQKGDIAEGYSVSREKKESFPLTVTSAQKNPTAFYLCASSPGQGASGNTIYFGEGSWLTVV.

This chain joins TRBV7-3 and TRBJ2-1, with D maybe TRBD1 (6 bases). V was pared by 5 bases and J by 10 bases, with 18 bases between. The length of the CDR3 is 14 residues. Looked up from germline, CDR1 is SGHTA and CDR2 is FQGTGA. The chain's CDR3 is CASSVGQGIGEQFF. CDR3 sequence (DNA): TGTGCCAGCAGCGTTGGGCAGGGGATAGGAGAGCAGTTCTTC.

This CDR3 reads CASRAWGQAYEQYF. The CDR3 DNA reads as TGTGCCAGCAGGGCTTGGGGACAGGCCTACGAGCAGTACTTC. The chain carries TRBV5-6 and TRBJ2-7; 8 bases map to TRBD1. This CDR3 has 14 residues. CDR1 and CDR2 (germline): SGHDT, YYEEEE. V lost 5 bases to trimming and J lost 2 bases; unmatched junction nucleotides: 6. Using reference TRBV5-6 and TRBJ2-7 for the parts outside the CDR3, the full variable domain is DAGVTQSPTHLIKTRGQQVTLRCSPKSGHDTVSWYQQALGQGPQFIFQYYEEEERQRGNFPDRFSGHQFPNYSSELNVNALLLGDSALYLCASRAWGQAYEQYFGPGTRLTVT.

The chain combines TRBV5-6 with TRBJ2-5; 7 nucleotides align to TRBD1. The J call is doubtful: the DNA matches TRBJ2-7 better. The CDR3 sequence is 14 residues long. The germline V gene encodes CDR1 SGHDT and CDR2 YYEEEE. CDR3 loop: CASSLGGSTYEQYF. The CDR3 nucleotides are TGTGCCAGCAGCTTAGGGGGCTCCACCTACGAGCAGTACTTC.

The rearrangement uses TRBV28 and TRBJ1-2; no firm D call. The germline V gene encodes CDR1 MDHEN and CDR2 SYDVKM. This CDR3 spans 17 amino acids. Trimming removed 1 base at V and 4 bases at J, with 19 bases between. The CDR3 loop is CASSLFSNMGPTYGYTF. The DNA for the CDR3 is TGTGCCAGCAGTTTATTCTCCAACATGGGCCCGACCTATGGCTACACCTTC.

This chain links TRBV5-4 with TRBJ1-4; 8 bases match TRBD1. The V gene's germline CDR1 is SGHNT and CDR2 YYREEE (reference sequence). Trimming cost V 3 bases and J 2 bases; bases outside gene matches: 3. The CDR3 contains 15 residues. In DNA form, the CDR3 reads TGTGCCAGCAGCTCCCAGGGGGCGACTAATGAAAAACTGTTTTTT. Translation gives CASSSQGATNEKLFF.

The rearrangement uses TRBV29-1 and TRBJ2-2, with a possible D match to TRBD1 (6 bases). CDR1 SQVTM and CDR2 ANQGSEA come from the germline V gene. The CDR3 loop spans 14 amino acids. With 6 bases removed from V and 5 bases from J, the gap between germline ends came to 16 bases. Written as DNA, the CDR3 is TGCAGCGTCCCCCGGACAGACAAAACCGGGGAGCTGTTTTTT. Encoded protein: CSVPRTDKTGELFF.

The rearrangement links TRBV7-9 to TRBJ2-7; TRBD2 aligns across 12 bases. CDR3 length: 17 amino acids. Germline CDR1 is SEHNR and CDR2 is FQNEAQ (reference sequence). With V trimmed by 5 bases and J by 1 base, 9 bases remained unmatched. CDR3 amino acids: CASSRTSGESWSYEQYF. The CDR3 DNA follows: TGTGCCAGCAGCCGGACTAGCGGGGAGTCCTGGTCCTACGAGCAGTACTTC.

The CDR3 nucleotides read TGCGCCAGCACCTTAGGGACAGGCCTACTTTACGAGCAGTACTTC. Translating it yields CASTLGTGLLYEQYF. V and J are TRBV5-1 and TRBJ2-7; TRBD1 agrees at 8 bases. V lost 6 bases to trimming and J lost 4 bases; unmatched junction nucleotides: 12. Germline V lookup: CDR1 SGHRS, CDR2 YFSETQ. This CDR3 comprises 15 residues.

The chain carries TRBV11-2 and TRBJ2-2, with D possibly being TRBD1 (5 bases). V gave up 1 base and J gave up 1 base, with 10 bases separating them. The CDR3 spans 16 residues. Germline values: CDR1 SGHAT, CDR2 FQNNGV. In DNA form, the CDR3 reads TGTGCCAGCAGCTTAGGGGGCCCAGGGAACACCGGGGAGCTGTTTTTT. As protein: CASSLGGPGNTGELFF.

The gene calls are TRBV27 and TRBJ1-1, with D uncertain. CDR1 MNHEY and CDR2 SMNVEV come from the germline V gene (reference sequence). V dropped 4 bases and J dropped 1 base, with 7 bases sitting between them. The CDR3 loop spans 13 amino acids. The CDR3 DNA is TGTGCCAGCAGTTCGTACACGAACACTGAAGCTTTCTTT. This gives the protein CASSSYTNTEAFF.

The V gene is TRBV16, the J gene TRBJ1-1; D possibly corresponds to TRBD1 (6 bases). CDR3 size: 17 residues. Trimming cost V 1 base and J 0 bases, with 15 bases left between them. Germline lookup yields CDR1 KGHSY and CDR2 FQNENV. The CDR3 nucleotides read TGTGCCAGCAGCCAATGGGGGCCCTGGATTCTGAACACTGAAGCTTTCTTT. Its translation is CASSQWGPWILNTEAFF.

This clone has just a few counts. The chain combines TRBV2 with TRBJ1-4; TRBD1 is a possible D gene (5 bases). This CDR3 region has 13 residues. Looked up from germline, CDR1 is SNHLY and CDR2 is FYNNEI. V lost 7 bases, J lost 8 bases, and 14 bases lay in between. The CDR3 is CASTDSFGEKLFF. Here the CDR3 DNA reads TGTGCCAGCACCGACAGTTTCGGGGAAAAACTGTTTTTT.

The V and J genes are TRBV6-5 and TRBJ1-2; D call uncertain. The length of the CDR3 is 14 residues. Germline V gene lookup returns CDR1 MNHEY and CDR2 SVGAGI. V lost 5 bases and J lost 8, with 18 bases in between. The CDR3 coding sequence is TGTGCCAGCAGTGAAGATCAAGGAGTTGCGGGCTACACCTTC. Translation: CASSEDQGVAGYTF.

The chain couples TRBV27 to TRBJ2-3; D uncertain. The germline V gene has CDR1 MNHEY and CDR2 SMNVEV (reference sequence). The V and J ends lost 3 bases and 4 bases respectively, with 11 bases between them. The CDR3 contains 14 residues. The CDR3 loop reads CASSFEASADTQYF. The CDR3 DNA sequence: TGTGCCAGCAGTTTTGAAGCTAGTGCAGATACGCAGTATTTT.

The chain has TRBV2 and TRBJ2-7; possible D gene TRBD1, 6 bases. The germline V gene encodes CDR1 SNHLY and CDR2 FYNNEI. The length of the CDR3 is 13 residues. V was trimmed by 8 bases and J by 0 bases, leaving 11 bases between them. The CDR3 DNA sequence: TGTGCCAGCCCCCGGGACAACTCCTACGAGCAGTACTTC. This gives the protein CASPRDNSYEQYF. Using reference TRBV2 and TRBJ2-7 for the parts outside the CDR3, the full variable domain is EPEVTQTPSHQVTQMGQEVILRCVPISNHLYFYWYRQILGQKVEFLVSFYNNEISEKSEIFDDQFSVERPDGSNFTLKIRSTKLEDSAMYFCASPRDNSYEQYFGPGTRLTVT.

As to this clone: This CDR3 is also generated by other DNA sequences in the sample. The chain employs TRBV9 and TRBJ2-3; 7 bases map to TRBD2. The V and J ends lost 4 bases and 7 bases, in that order; junction bases with no gene match: 9. Germline V lookup: CDR1 SGDLS, CDR2 YYNGEE. The CDR3 runs 14 residues. The chain's CDR3 is CASSPGGMRNTQYF. DNA of the CDR3: TGTGCCAGCAGCCCGGGGGGTATGAGGAATACGCAGTATTTT.

This chain joins TRBV12-5 and TRBJ2-1; the match to TRBD2 covers 11 bases. Germline V lookup: CDR1 LGHNT, CDR2 FRNRAP. This CDR3 is 17 amino acids long. V gave up 0 bases and J gave up 5 bases; unmatched junction bases: 6. The DNA of the CDR3 is TGTGCTAGTGGTTTGGTAATAGGGACTAGCGGCCACAATGAGCAGTTCTTC. Its translation: CASGLVIGTSGHNEQFF.

This clone was detected once. The chain links TRBV11-1 to TRBJ2-3; 7 bases agree with TRBD1. Germline values: CDR1 SGHAT, CDR2 FQDESV (reference sequence). This CDR3 has 14 amino acids. Trimming at V came to 5 bases and at J to 6 bases, leaving 8 bases not matched to a gene. CDR3 amino acids: CASSRDRVGDTQYF. CDR3 nucleotide sequence: TGTGCCAGCAGCCGAGACAGGGTTGGCGATACGCAGTATTTT.

In this sample, this clone turned up once. The chain has TRBV7-8 and TRBJ2-1, with a tentative D call TRBD1 (6 bases). The V end was cut by 1 base, the J end by 7 bases, with 17 bases between. The CDR3 extends over 16 amino acids. Germline CDR1 and CDR2: SGHVS and FQNEAQ. The chain's CDR3 is CASSLGGRLGGNEQFF. The CDR3 DNA is TGTGCCAGCAGCTTAGGAGGGCGCCTAGGGGGAAATGAGCAGTTCTTC.

The chain links TRBV11-1 to TRBJ2-7; 7 nucleotides line up with TRBD1. Per germline, CDR1 SGHAT and CDR2 FQDESV (reference sequence). V lost 5 bases and J lost 7; bases outside the gene matches: 14. CDR3 length: 15 residues. The chain's CDR3 is CASSPPQTGVWEQYF. The DNA for the CDR3 is TGTGCCAGCAGCCCTCCCCAAACAGGGGTGTGGGAGCAGTACTTC.

This chain joins TRBV6-5 and TRBJ2-7, with 8 bases fitting TRBD2. The germline gives CDR1 MNHEY, CDR2 SVGAGI. The CDR3 totals 15 residues. V trimming: 0 bases; J trimming: 8 bases; junction bases outside the gene matches: 9. The CDR3 DNA is TGTGCCAGCAGTTACTCGATAGCGGGGCCGTACCAGCAGTACTTC. It codes for CASSYSIAGPYQQYF.

This chain connects TRBV27 to TRBJ1-3; 12 bases fit TRBD1. V lost 2 bases to trimming and J lost 0 bases; unmatched junction nucleotides: 2. CDR3 length equals 17 residues. Germline CDR1 reads MNHEY; CDR2 reads SMNVEV (reference sequence). CDR3 DNA: TGTGCCAGCAGTTTAGGGACAGGGGGCTTCTCTGGAAACACCATATATTTT. Its translation: CASSLGTGGFSGNTIYF.